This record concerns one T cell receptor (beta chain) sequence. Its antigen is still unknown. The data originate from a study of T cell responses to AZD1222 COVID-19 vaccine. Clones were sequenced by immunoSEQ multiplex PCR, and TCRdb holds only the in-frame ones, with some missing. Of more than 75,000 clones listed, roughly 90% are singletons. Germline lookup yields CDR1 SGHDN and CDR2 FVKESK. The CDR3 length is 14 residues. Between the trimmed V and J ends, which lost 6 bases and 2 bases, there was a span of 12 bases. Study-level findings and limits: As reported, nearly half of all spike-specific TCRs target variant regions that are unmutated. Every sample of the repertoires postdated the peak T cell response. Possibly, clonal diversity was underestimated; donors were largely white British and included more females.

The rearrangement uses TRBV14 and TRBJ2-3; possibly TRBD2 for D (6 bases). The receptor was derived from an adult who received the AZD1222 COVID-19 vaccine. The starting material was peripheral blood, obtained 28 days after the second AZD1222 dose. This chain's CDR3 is CASSRDLLTDTQYF. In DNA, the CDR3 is TGTGCCAGCAGTCGGGACTTGCTCACAGATACGCAGTATTTT. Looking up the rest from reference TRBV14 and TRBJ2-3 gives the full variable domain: EAGVTQFPSHSVIEKGQTVTLRCDPISGHDNLYWYRRVMGKEIKFLLHFVKESKQDESGMPNNRFLAERTGGTYSTLKVQPAELEDSGVYFCASSRDLLTDTQYFGPGTRLTVL.